This T cell receptor beta chain was identified in a study of control samples from healthy donors and cancer patients. The repertoire was sequenced with immunoSEQ multiplex PCR; TCRdb's copy has only in-frame clones and lacks some. The sample holds approximately 93,000 clones; around nine tenths are singletons and the top ten take roughly 9.7%. Germline lookup yields CDR1 KGHDR and CDR2 SFDVKD. J was trimmed by 8 bases and V by 6 bases; bases with no gene match: 9. CDR3 length equals 14 residues. Sequencing used PBMCs. The chain couples TRBV24-1 to TRBJ1-2; 9 nucleotides agree with TRBD1. This receptor was obtained from a woman aged 50 to 60 with colorectal cancer. Written as DNA, the CDR3 is TGTGCCACCAGTAGTACAGGGGGCGAGTTAGGCTACACCTTC. Amino acid sequence: CATSSTGGELGYTF.